This TCR beta chain was retrieved from a study of cytomegalovirus exposure and HLA in healthy donors. Whole-study context: A preliminary data release comprised around 85 million unique TCRs obtained from HLA-typed donors. Broader study findings: Reports state that TCR beta sequences accurately predicted most subjects' HLA-A and HLA-B alleles. Roughly uniform sequencing depth across donors was assumed, possibly incorrectly. Specificity of three CMV-associated chains for CMV antigens was verified in vitro.

CDR3 length: 14 residues. Losses at the gene ends were 5 bases for V and 7 bases for J; bases not matched to a gene: 9. CDR1 MNHEY and CDR2 SVGAGI come from the germline V gene. PCR amplification relied on 60 Vbeta primers (plus 13 Jbeta primers). TCRdb's copy holds only in-frame clones and misses some; the assay was immunoSEQ multiplex PCR. The sample holds under 200,000 clones, roughly four fifths seen once. The table lists this clone with a count of one. Its antigen is unknown. Sequencing was done on a sample of PBMCs. The V call is TRBV6-5, the J call TRBJ1-2, with 8 bases lining up with TRBD1. This sequence was found in a young man in good health and CMV-seronegative. This CDR3 reads CASSLQGAASGYTF. The CDR3 DNA sequence: TGTGCCAGCAGTCTGCAGGGGGCGGCTTCTGGCTACACCTTC.